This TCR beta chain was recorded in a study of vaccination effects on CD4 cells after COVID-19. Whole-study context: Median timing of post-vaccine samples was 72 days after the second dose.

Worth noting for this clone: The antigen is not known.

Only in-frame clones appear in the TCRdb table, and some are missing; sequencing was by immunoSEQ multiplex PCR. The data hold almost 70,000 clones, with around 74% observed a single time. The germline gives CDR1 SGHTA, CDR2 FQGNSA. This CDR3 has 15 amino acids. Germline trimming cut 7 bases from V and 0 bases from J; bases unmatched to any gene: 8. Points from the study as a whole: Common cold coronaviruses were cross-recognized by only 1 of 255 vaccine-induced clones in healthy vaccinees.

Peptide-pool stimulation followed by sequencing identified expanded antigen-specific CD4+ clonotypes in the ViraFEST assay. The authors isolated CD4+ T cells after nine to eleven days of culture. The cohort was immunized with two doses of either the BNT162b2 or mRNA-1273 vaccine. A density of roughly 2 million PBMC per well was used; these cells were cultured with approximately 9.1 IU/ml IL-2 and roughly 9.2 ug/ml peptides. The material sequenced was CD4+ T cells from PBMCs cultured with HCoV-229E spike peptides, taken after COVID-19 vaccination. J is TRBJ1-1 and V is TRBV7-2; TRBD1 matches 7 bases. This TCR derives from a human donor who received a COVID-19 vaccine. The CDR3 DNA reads TGTGCCAGCACCTTCCAGGGGGGTATGAACACTGAAGCTTTCTTT. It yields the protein CASTFQGGMNTEAFF.